These 25 T cell receptor beta chains originate from one sample sequenced in a study of CD8+CD57+ T cells in acquired aplastic anemia (dated by TCRdb to about 2018). These reads were obtained on an Illumina HiSeq 2000. Profiling of TCR beta VDJ combinations and CDR3 sequences used genomic DNA as the template. TCRdb redid the processing of the public reads, applying fastp at Q25 and MiXCR, and retained in-frame beta chains. Entries that share a CDR3 protein sequence are merged under the most common genes and DNA. The sample data list over 150,000 distinct CDR3 sequences, and approximately 50% of these were observed just once. Of the sample, approximately 16% is held by the ten largest clones. The sample consisted of sorted CD4+, CD8+, or CD8+CD57+ T cells (not recorded which) from PBMCs. The receptors were gathered from a human donor in good health, serving as a control.

This clonotype has a single count. The chain employs TRBV20-1 and TRBJ2-7; D unclear. The CDR3 is 12 residues long. Looked up from germline, CDR1 is DFQATT and CDR2 is SNEGSKA (reference sequence). V gave up 3 bases and J gave up 4 bases, with 10 bases separating them. CDR3 in amino acids: CSASPRIYEQYF. In DNA form, the CDR3 reads TGCAGTGCTAGTCCACGTATTTACGAGCAGTACTTC.

V and J are TRBV7-2 and TRBJ1-5; 7 bases map to TRBD1. The CDR3 sequence is 14 residues long. CDR1 and CDR2 (germline): SGHTA, FQGNSA. The V and J ends lost 5 bases and 3 bases, in that order; junction bases with no gene match: 4. CDR3 nucleotide sequence: TGTGCCAGCAGCCCGGGACAGCACAATCAGCCCCAGCATTTT. Translating gives CASSPGQHNQPQHF.

Concerning this clonotype: It may be a read error: a sequence one base away is much more abundant. The J gene is TRBJ2-7, the V gene TRBV5-4; D is perhaps TRBD1 (5 bases). CDR3 length: 13 amino acids. CDR1 and CDR2 (germline): SGHNT, YYREEE (reference sequence). Trimming removed 7 bases from V and 7 bases from J, with 18 bases in between. The CDR3 loop reads CASGAAGNNEQYF. The CDR3 nucleotides read TGTGCCAGCGGGGCGGCAGGGAACAATGAGCAGTACTTC.

This chain uses TRBV7-9 with TRBJ1-1; 8 bases map to TRBD1. Germline V gives CDR1 SEHNR, CDR2 FQNEAQ (reference sequence). The CDR3 totals 16 residues. V lost 5 bases, J lost 1 base, and 9 bases stayed unmatched. The CDR3 nucleotides are TGTGCCAGCAGCCCACAACAGGGGGAGAGGAACACTGAAGCTTTCTTT. It codes for CASSPQQGERNTEAFF.

The table lists this clonotype with a count of one. The chain combines TRBV20-1 with TRBJ1-2; unclear D gene. This CDR3 has 11 amino acids. Germline V CDR1 and CDR2: DFQATT, SNEGSKA (reference sequence). V dropped 3 bases and J dropped 5 bases, with 7 bases sitting between them. The CDR3 region is CSARVLYGYTF. The CDR3, as DNA: TGCAGTGCTAGGGTCCTGTATGGCTACACCTTC.

The chain is built from TRBV20-1 and TRBJ1-4, with TRBD1 matching 8 bases. The length of the CDR3 is 12 residues. With V trimmed by 6 bases and J by 8 bases, 5 bases remained unmatched. From germline, CDR1 is DFQATT and CDR2 SNEGSKA (reference sequence). Here the CDR3 DNA reads TGCAGTGCCCTTAGGACAGGGGAAAAACTGTTTTTT. Encoded protein: CSALRTGEKLFF.

In this sample, this clonotype turned up many times. This chain links TRBV5-8 with TRBJ1-2; unclear D gene. Germline V gene data show CDR1 as SGHTS and CDR2 as YDEGEE. V was shortened by 0 bases and J by 6 bases, with 9 bases between the two germline ends. The CDR3 sequence is 13 residues long. The chain's CDR3 is CASSLETANGYTF. The DNA of the CDR3 is TGTGCCAGCAGCTTGGAAACCGCAAATGGCTACACCTTC.

This clonotype was picked up many times. The V and J genes are TRBV19 and TRBJ1-2; a possible D gene is TRBD1 (6 bases). Germline-derived CDR1 and CDR2 are LNHDA and SQIVND (reference sequence). This CDR3 spans 12 amino acids. V lost 8 bases and J 5 bases, leaving 12 bases between the germline ends. In DNA form, the CDR3 reads TGTGCCAGTGAGACAGGACGATATGGCTACACCTTC. This translates into CASETGRYGYTF.

This clonotype was counted many times. The rearrangement uses TRBV24-1 and TRBJ2-1; no definite D call. Germline V CDR1 and CDR2: KGHDR, SFDVKD. Trimming removed 8 bases from V and 3 bases from J, with 13 bases in between. The CDR3 totals 14 residues. This CDR3 is CATNSFGGYNEQFF. As DNA, the CDR3 is TGTGCCACCAATAGCTTCGGCGGCTACAATGAGCAGTTCTTC.

V gene TRBV18 combines with J gene TRBJ2-1; possibly TRBD2 for D (6 bases). CDR3 length: 13 amino acids. Germline V lookup: CDR1 KGHSH, CDR2 LQKENI. Trimming took off 3 bases at V and 8 bases at J, with 11 bases between the two ends. CDR3 sequence: CASSPPGGDEQFF. Here the CDR3 DNA reads TGTGCCAGCTCACCCCCCGGCGGGGATGAGCAGTTCTTC.

This clonotype was observed many times. J is TRBJ2-1 and V is TRBV7-9; 8 bases align to TRBD2. J lost 3 bases, V lost 4 bases, and 14 bases had no gene match. The CDR3 consists of 18 residues. Germline loops: CDR1 SEHNR, CDR2 FQNEAQ (reference sequence). This CDR3 is CASSSLLSGGGGYNEQFF. CDR3 bases: TGTGCCAGCAGCTCCCTATTGTCCGGGGGGGGGGGCTACAATGAGCAGTTCTTC.

This chain joins TRBV20-1 and TRBJ1-5, with D possibly being TRBD1 (5 bases). The CDR3 spans 15 residues. Germline V CDR1 and CDR2: DFQATT, SNEGSKA (reference sequence). Trimming removed 0 bases from V and 2 bases from J, with 11 bases in between. CDR3: CSARDRVFGNQPQHF. In DNA form, the CDR3 reads TGCAGTGCTAGAGACAGGGTTTTTGGCAATCAGCCCCAGCATTTT.

The chain is built from TRBV9 and TRBJ2-1; 8 bases fit TRBD2. From germline, CDR1 is SGDLS and CDR2 YYNGEE. The J segment lost 7 bases and the V segment lost 4 bases, leaving 7 bases of the junction unmatched. CDR3 length: 14 residues. The CDR3 nucleotides read TGTGCCAGCAGCACCTACCGGGAGGGGAATGAGCAGTTCTTC. Translating it yields CASSTYREGNEQFF.

The chain carries TRBV19 and TRBJ2-7; D not resolved. CDR1 is LNHDA, CDR2 SQIVND, per germline (reference sequence). The CDR3 is 14 amino acids. V lost 1 base and J lost 4, with 11 bases in between. The CDR3 nucleotides read TGTGCCAGTAGTATAGCCACGGACGGGTACGAGCAGTACTTC. Amino acids: CASSIATDGYEQYF.

The V and J genes are TRBV9 and TRBJ1-6; TRBD1 is a possible D gene (5 bases). V lost 3 bases and J 13 bases, leaving 8 bases between the germline ends. CDR1 and CDR2 (germline): SGDLS, YYNGEE. CDR3 length: 11 residues. CDR3 DNA: TGTGCCAGCAGCGCTCAGGGTCCCCTCCACTTT. Residues: CASSAQGPLHF.

This clonotype came up many times. The chain links TRBV5-6 to TRBJ1-1; D unclear. V lost 7 bases to trimming and J lost 6 bases, with 13 bases between them. This CDR3 spans 12 amino acids. The germline V gene has CDR1 SGHDT and CDR2 YYEEEE. CDR3 in DNA: TGTGCCAGCCACACTAGGAGGGCTGAAGCTTTCTTT. Residues: CASHTRRAEAFF.

This clonotype appeared a single time. The V call is TRBV4-1, the J call TRBJ2-7, with D perhaps TRBD1 (6 bases). The V end lost 3 bases, the J end lost 0 bases, and 12 bases lay between the germline ends. The CDR3 contains 15 residues. Germline-derived CDR1 and CDR2 are MGHRA and YSYEKL. The CDR3 nucleotides read TGCGCCAGCAGCCACTCAGGGGCTAGCTCCTACGAGCAGTACTTC. Its translation: CASSHSGASSYEQYF.

The table lists this clonotype with many counts. The chain carries TRBV11-2 and TRBJ2-1; TRBD2 agrees at 9 bases. The length of the CDR3 is 18 residues. V was clipped by 1 base and J by 5 bases; unmatched bases: 12. CDR1 SGHAT and CDR2 FQNNGV come from the germline V gene. The CDR3 nucleotides are TGTGCCAGCAGCTTAGTCGGCGGGGGGGCCCCAGGCGACAATGAGCAGTTCTTC. Its protein is CASSLVGGGAPGDNEQFF.

In its sample, this clonotype was seen many times. The chain uses TRBV20-1 and TRBJ2-1; the match to TRBD2 covers 8 bases. From germline, CDR1 is DFQATT and CDR2 SNEGSKA (reference sequence). V trimming: 5 bases; J trimming: 4 bases; junction bases outside the gene matches: 10. There are 15 residues in the CDR3. CDR3 bases: TGCAGTGCTCCAAAATCGGGGGGGCCTTACAATGAGCAGTTCTTC. Translation gives CSAPKSGGPYNEQFF.

The J gene is TRBJ1-6, the V gene TRBV11-1; D ambiguous. Germline V gene lookup returns CDR1 SGHAT and CDR2 FQDESV (reference sequence). The CDR3 runs 14 residues. V was shortened by 7 bases and J by 10 bases, with 17 bases between the two germline ends. CDR3 protein: CASILSGRNSPLHF. In DNA, the CDR3 is TGTGCCAGCATCCTATCGGGGAGGAACTCACCCCTCCACTTT.

The chain is built from TRBV20-1 and TRBJ2-7; 7 bases align to TRBD1. CDR3 length equals 12 residues. The V gene end was trimmed by 4 bases and the J gene end by 7 bases; junction bases not matched to a gene: 7. CDR1 is DFQATT and CDR2 is SNEGSKA in the germline V gene (reference sequence). CDR3 nucleotide sequence: TGCAGTGCTACAGGGGGAAGGGGGGAGCAGTACTTC. Translating it yields CSATGGRGEQYF.

This clonotype appeared a few times. The chain recombines TRBV18 with TRBJ2-5; D call uncertain. The CDR3 spans 13 residues. The V and J ends lost 2 bases and 1 base respectively, with 5 bases between them. Germline V gene data show CDR1 as KGHSH and CDR2 as LQKENI. CDR3 DNA: TGTGCCAGCTCACCAGGGATCCAAGAGACCCAGTACTTC. Its translation: CASSPGIQETQYF.

This clonotype was seen a few times. The chain uses TRBV7-8 and TRBJ2-7; D remains ambiguous. The V gene's germline CDR1 is SGHVS and CDR2 FQNEAQ. This CDR3 is built from 13 residues. Trimming took 3 bases from V and 5 from J, leaving 11 bases between them. The CDR3 loop reads CASSLPSVHEQYF. Written as DNA, the CDR3 is TGTGCCAGCAGCTTGCCTTCCGTCCACGAGCAGTACTTC.

V and J are TRBV2 and TRBJ1-4; a weak D match, TRBD1 (6 bases). Germline CDR1 and CDR2: SNHLY and FYNNEI. Trimming shortened V by 8 bases and J by 12 bases, and 19 bases separated the two germline ends. CDR3 size: 13 residues. In nucleotides, the CDR3 is TGTGCCAGCCGGGGGCCCGGGAGGGGAGAACTGTTTTTT. Its protein product is CASRGPGRGELFF.

In the case of this clonotype: A clone one base away is much larger, so this may be a read error. V is TRBV4-3 and J is TRBJ2-3, with 9 positions matching TRBD2. The CDR3 has 17 amino acids. The trim removed 3 bases at V and 7 bases at J, leaving 14 bases unmatched. Germline V gene sequence: CDR1 LGHNA, CDR2 YSLEER. The CDR3 loop is CASSQMAGGSSANTQYF. The CDR3 region has the DNA TGCGCCAGCAGCCAGATGGCGGGGGGGTCATCCGCAAATACGCAGTATTTT.